This TCR beta chain derives from a study of OX40 agonist ivuxolimab in advanced cancers. Study-wide results and caveats: At 0.1 to 3.0 mg/kg, CD4+ and CD8+ blood T cells expanded clonally by week 6. Relatively little clonal expansion, among the lowest observed, appeared in partial responders at 0.1-3.0 mg/kg. Some patients without response likewise showed low normalized clonal expansion.

Worth noting for this clone: Its antigen is still unknown.

Libraries were prepared by immunoSEQ multiplex PCR; TCRdb keeps only in-frame clonotypes and omits some of them. The table has 55,000 to 70,000 clones, over 75% seen once. The sample in question was CD4+ or CD8+ T cells sorted from blood, obtained in a trial of the OX40 agonist ivuxolimab. This receptor was taken from an adult with an advanced solid tumor such as melanoma, head and neck, liver or kidney cancer.

The DNA for the CDR3 is TGTGCCAGCAGCTTAGGCTCAGGGGATGAGCAGTTCTTC. Residues: CASSLGSGDEQFF. V gene TRBV13 combines with J gene TRBJ2-1; possible D gene TRBD1, 6 bases. This CDR3 contains 13 residues. V was clipped by 0 bases and J by 8 bases, with 8 bases between them. Germline CDR1 reads PRHDT; CDR2 reads FYEKMQ (reference sequence).